This is a list of T cell receptor beta chains from one sample in a study of blood T cell repertoires in COVID-19. Sequenced by immunoSEQ multiplex PCR; TCRdb stores in-frame clones only, minus some. The sample has some 95,000 clones, around 93% seen once. Sequencing was performed on peripheral blood. Every receptor here comes from a human donor with active COVID-19. The donor label of this sample is uncertain. Both conserved end residues are part of each CDR3. A D gene is named only where the DNA matches it firmly. Not all rows give a size; the values are once, few, many and, for expanded clones, a class.

v_call	j_call	clone_size	d_call	cdr3_aa	cdr3_nt
TRBV19	TRBJ2-5	-	TRBD2	CASSTFGGAIETQYF	TGTGCCAGTAGTACCTTCGGGGGGGCCATAGAGACCCAGTACTTC
TRBV15	TRBJ2-7	-	-	CATSRVRGTYEQYF	TGTGCCACCAGCAGGGTCAGAGGGACCTACGAGCAGTACTTC
TRBV24-1	TRBJ2-1	-	-	CATSDPTNEQFF	TGTGCCACCAGTGACCCCACTAATGAGCAGTTCTTC
TRBV4-3	TRBJ2-5	-	-	CASSQDYQEQETQYF	TGCGCCAGCAGCCAAGATTACCAGGAACAAGAGACCCAGTACTTC
TRBV12-3/TRBV12-4	TRBJ1-2	-	-	CASRPQGRDGYTF	TGTGCCAGCAGACCCCAGGGGAGGGATGGCTACACCTTC
TRBV27	TRBJ2-1	once	TRBD2	CASSFGGGSEQFF	TGTGCCAGCAGTTTCGGGGGGGGCAGTGAGCAGTTCTTC
TRBV7-8	TRBJ2-5	-	-	CASSWAGAGRLQETQYF	TGTGCCAGCAGCTGGGCCGGGGCGGGGAGACTCCAAGAGACCCAGTACTTC
TRBV11-2	TRBJ2-3	once	-	CASRYPGVYTDTQYF	TGTGCCAGCAGATATCCGGGGGTTTACACAGATACGCAGTATTTT
TRBV5-1	TRBJ1-2	few	-	CASGDFNYGYTF	TGCGCCAGCGGAGATTTTAACTATGGCTACACCTTC
TRBV5-5	TRBJ2-7	-	TRBD1	CASSLVQGVGEQYF	TGTGCCAGCAGCTTGGTACAGGGGGTAGGTGAGCAGTACTTC
TRBV6-5	TRBJ1-1	once	-	CASSPAQANTEAFF	TGTGCCAGCAGCCCCGCGCAGGCGAACACTGAAGCTTTCTTT
TRBV6-2/TRBV6-3	TRBJ1-5	-	-	CASSYPSIGSNQPQHF	TGTGCCAGCAGTTACCCAAGTATCGGTAGCAATCAGCCCCAGCATTTT
TRBV6-1	TRBJ2-5	-	TRBD2	CASSEAYGGYQETQYF	TGTGCCAGCAGTGAAGCCTACGGGGGGTACCAAGAGACCCAGTACTTC
TRBV5-1	TRBJ1-3	-	-	CASSLGQAQGNTIYF	TGCGCCAGCAGCTTGGGACAAGCCCAAGGAAACACCATATATTTT
TRBV15	TRBJ2-7	-	TRBD2	CATGGGGSSYEQYF	TGTGCCACGGGCGGGGGGGGCAGCTCCTACGAGCAGTACTTC
TRBV5-6	TRBJ1-1	once	-	CASSLGSLDTEAFF	TGTGCCAGCAGCTTGGGCTCACTGGACACTGAAGCTTTCTTT
TRBV5-5	TRBJ1-1	-	TRBD1	CASSLGTADTEAFF	TGTGCCAGCAGCTTAGGGACAGCCGACACTGAAGCTTTCTTT
TRBV2	TRBJ1-1	-	-	CASSEGGARGDAFF	TGTGCCAGCAGTGAGGGAGGGGCCCGGGGGGACGCTTTCTTT
TRBV18	TRBJ1-5	-	-	CASSLGQSGLPQHF	TGTGCCAGCTCACTTGGGCAGTCAGGGTTGCCCCAGCATTTT
TRBV9	TRBJ1-2	-	-	CASNTLPTGDGGYTF	TGTGCCAGCAACACTCTACCCACCGGGGATGGGGGCTACACCTTC
TRBV11-2	TRBJ2-3	once	TRBD2	CASSLSIAGGPDTQYF	TGTGCCAGCAGCTTATCCATAGCGGGGGGGCCCGATACGCAGTATTTT
TRBV2	TRBJ1-5	-	TRBD1	CASSERQGGFQPQHF	TGTGCCAGCAGTGAAAGACAGGGAGGCTTTCAGCCCCAGCATTTT
TRBV2	TRBJ1-2	-	-	CASSPLLWEGRYGYTF	TGTGCCAGCAGTCCTCTCCTTTGGGAGGGAAGATATGGCTACACCTTC
TRBV2	TRBJ2-7	-	-	CASSDTLRRQNYEQYF	TGTGCCAGCAGTGATACACTCAGAAGACAGAACTACGAGCAGTACTTC
TRBV11-3	TRBJ2-5	-	-	CASSSRVGQETQYF	TGTGCCAGCAGCTCCAGGGTGGGCCAAGAGACCCAGTACTTC
TRBV6-5	TRBJ1-2	-	TRBD1	CAIPRTGTGLGYTF	TGTGCCATCCCACGGACAGGGACAGGTCTAGGCTACACCTTC
TRBV3-1/TRBV3-2	TRBJ1-6	-	TRBD1	CASSQGQGFRNSPLHF	TGTGCCAGCAGCCAAGGACAGGGGTTTCGGAATTCACCCCTCCACTTT
TRBV28	TRBJ1-3	once	TRBD1	CASSSPTGSGNTIYF	TGTGCCAGCAGTTCCCCGACAGGGTCTGGAAACACCATATATTTT
TRBV4-2	TRBJ2-5	-	TRBD1	CASSPGTGGVEETQYF	TGTGCCAGCAGCCCGGGGACAGGGGGCGTGGAAGAGACCCAGTACTTC
TRBV11-1	TRBJ2-7	-	TRBD1	CASSPDRVYEQYF	TGTGCCAGCAGCCCGGACAGGGTATACGAGCAGTACTTC
TRBV6-4	TRBJ2-3	-	TRBD1	CASSTGQGATDTQYF	TGTGCCAGCTCGACGGGACAGGGAGCCACAGATACGCAGTATTTT
TRBV28	TRBJ2-7	-	TRBD1	CASSGARQGPYEQYF	TGTGCCAGCAGTGGGGCTAGACAGGGCCCCTACGAGCAGTACTTC
TRBV4-2	TRBJ2-3	-	TRBD2	CASSQSASGGGTDTQYF	TGTGCCAGCAGCCAAAGCGCTAGCGGGGGGGGCACAGATACGCAGTATTTT
TRBV4-2	TRBJ1-4	-	-	CASSQLRGVKLFF	TGTGCCAGCAGCCAACTAAGGGGCGTTAAACTGTTTTTT
TRBV4-3	TRBJ2-1	-	-	CASSQEGGNEQFF	TGCGCCAGCAGCCAAGAAGGGGGAAATGAGCAGTTCTTC
TRBV5-1	TRBJ1-4	-	TRBD1	CASSLVQGTANEKLFF	TGCGCCAGCAGCTTGGTACAGGGGACAGCTAATGAAAAACTGTTTTTT
TRBV5-1	TRBJ2-5	once	-	CASSAEETQYF	TGCGCCAGCAGCGCGGAAGAGACCCAGTACTTC
TRBV6-5	TRBJ1-4	-	-	CASRREGGTNEKLFF	TGTGCCAGCAGACGGGAGGGCGGCACTAATGAAAAACTGTTTTTT
TRBV11-3	TRBJ2-2	-	TRBD2	CASRRGLASSGGELFF	TGTGCCAGCAGACGCGGACTAGCGTCGAGCGGCGGGGAGCTGTTTTTT
TRBV21-1	TRBJ2-7	once	-	CASSSPARQGKSYEQYF	TGTGCCAGCAGCTCCCCGGCGAGGCAGGGTAAATCCTACGAGCAGTACTTC
TRBV10-1	TRBJ2-1	-	TRBD2	CASSPTSGGAVNHNEQFF	TGCGCCAGCAGTCCCACTAGCGGGGGGGCCGTAAATCACAATGAGCAGTTCTTC
TRBV13	TRBJ1-1	-	TRBD1	CASSSTGQGNTEAFF	TGTGCCAGCAGCTCAACGGGACAGGGGAACACTGAAGCTTTCTTT
TRBV24-1	TRBJ1-5	-	TRBD1	CATSGQGDNQPQHF	TGTGCCACCAGCGGACAGGGGGACAATCAGCCCCAGCATTTT
TRBV18	TRBJ2-2	-	-	CASSPTGANTGELFF	TGTGCCAGCTCACCTACCGGGGCGAACACCGGGGAGCTGTTTTTT
TRBV9	TRBJ2-1	-	TRBD1	CASSVVSGTAYNEQFF	TGTGCCAGCAGCGTAGTATCCGGGACAGCCTACAATGAGCAGTTCTTC
TRBV5-6	TRBJ2-1	-	-	CASSLLGDEQFF	TGTGCCAGCAGTCTGCTGGGCGATGAGCAGTTCTTC
TRBV7-3	TRBJ2-6	-	-	CASSLFVSGANVLTF	TGTGCCAGCAGTTTATTCGTCTCTGGGGCCAACGTCCTGACTTTC
TRBV4-3	TRBJ1-1	-	-	CASSQETGTEAFF	TGCGCCAGCAGCCAAGAGACGGGGACTGAAGCTTTCTTT
TRBV18	TRBJ2-1	-	TRBD2	CASSPLAGKGYNEQFF	TGTGCCAGCTCACCCCTAGCGGGCAAGGGCTACAATGAGCAGTTCTTC
TRBV2	TRBJ2-7	-	-	CASSEGSRGYEQYF	TGTGCCAGCAGTGAAGGGTCCCGAGGCTACGAGCAGTACTTC
TRBV7-8	TRBJ1-5	-	-	CASSLLGREGQPQHF	TGTGCCAGCAGCTTACTTGGCAGGGAAGGTCAGCCCCAGCATTTT
TRBV5-1	TRBJ2-7	-	-	CASSLAGVTRTYEQYF	TGCGCCAGCAGCTTGGCCGGGGTGACGCGGACCTACGAGCAGTACTTC
TRBV5-4	TRBJ1-2	-	TRBD1	CASSFPRVGTGGWGYTF	TGTGCCAGCAGCTTCCCCCGAGTCGGGACAGGGGGTTGGGGCTACACCTTC
TRBV7-8	TRBJ1-5	-	TRBD1	CASSLASGQAYNQPQHF	TGTGCCAGCAGCTTAGCGTCGGGACAGGCGTACAATCAGCCCCAGCATTTT